One and the same sample provided the 31 T cell receptor beta chains below, sequenced in a study of blood T cell repertoires in COVID-19. Assay: immunoSEQ multiplex PCR; the TCRdb copy retains only in-frame clones and omits some. The table shows 400,000 to 550,000 clones, with 87% occurring only once. The sample taken for sequencing was PBMCs or T cells enriched from blood (not recorded which). These receptors all stem from a woman in her late teens or twenties with acute COVID-19.

The DNA for the CDR3 is TGTGCCAGCAGTCTAGACAGGGCTGGAAACACCATATATTTT. As protein: CASSLDRAGNTIYF. The chain has TRBV27 and TRBJ1-3, with 7 nucleotides matching TRBD1. Germline CDR1 MNHEY, CDR2 SMNVEV (reference sequence). CDR3 length equals 14 residues. Trimming took 5 bases from V and 2 from J; bases not matched to a gene: 3.

The rearrangement links TRBV6-5 to TRBJ2-2; possible D gene TRBD1, 6 bases. The CDR3 is 15 residues long. With 6 bases removed from V and 3 bases from J, the gap between germline ends came to 14 bases. CDR1 MNHEY and CDR2 SVGAGI come from the germline V gene. CDR3 nucleotides: TGTGCCAGCAGCCCCATCAGGGGCGACACCGGGGAGCTGTTTTTT. It translates to CASSPIRGDTGELFF.

V gene TRBV28 combines with J gene TRBJ1-5; tentative D call: TRBD1 (5 bases). CDR3 size: 16 residues. The V end lost 6 bases, the J end lost 3 bases, and 18 bases lay between the germline ends. Germline loops: CDR1 MDHEN, CDR2 SYDVKM. The CDR3 loop reads CASSPPDTGINQPQHF. Here the CDR3 DNA reads TGTGCCAGCAGCCCGCCTGATACAGGTATCAATCAGCCCCAGCATTTT.

This clone appeared a few times. CDR3 region: CASSFDRERSSYNEQFF. For the CDR3, the DNA is TGTGCCAGCAGTTTCGACAGGGAGCGAAGCTCCTACAATGAGCAGTTCTTC. The V gene is TRBV28, the J gene TRBJ2-1, with 7 bases matching TRBD1. This CDR3 comprises 17 residues. Looked up from germline, CDR1 is MDHEN and CDR2 is SYDVKM. V lost 3 bases and J lost 0; bases outside the gene matches: 8.

The chain is built from TRBV6-2 or TRBV6-3 and TRBJ1-5; 9 nucleotides agree with TRBD1. Germline V gene lookup returns CDR1 MNHEY and CDR2 SVGEGT. The V gene end was trimmed by 4 bases and the J gene end by 2 bases; junction bases not matched to a gene: 6. This CDR3 is built from 16 residues. The CDR3 nucleotides read TGTGCCAGCAGTTCCGAACAGGGGGCAGGCAATCAGCCCCAGCATTTT. Translation gives CASSSEQGAGNQPQHF.

This clone was seen only once. The chain recombines TRBV9 with TRBJ2-1; TRBD2 matches 7 bases. This CDR3 contains 15 residues. V lost 5 bases, J lost 4 bases, and 9 bases stayed unmatched. Looked up from germline, CDR1 is SGDLS and CDR2 is YYNGEE. The CDR3 reads CASSSSGETYNEQFF. The CDR3 coding sequence is TGTGCCAGCAGTTCAAGCGGGGAGACTTACAATGAGCAGTTCTTC.

J is TRBJ1-3 and V is TRBV6-5; D is unclear. Trimming stripped 6 bases from V and 2 bases from J, with 8 bases between. CDR3 length equals 13 residues. Germline CDR1 is MNHEY and CDR2 is SVGAGI. CDR3 sequence (DNA): TGTGCCAGCAGGAGTACCGCTGGAAACACCATATATTTT. Its protein product is CASRSTAGNTIYF.

The V and J genes are TRBV14 and TRBJ2-2, with D tentatively TRBD1 (6 bases). V was clipped by 4 bases and J by 0 bases, with 15 bases between them. The CDR3 has 17 residues. Germline V gene data show CDR1 as SGHDN and CDR2 as FVKESK. The CDR3 spells CASSLTSRQANTGELFF. The CDR3 nucleotides are TGTGCCAGCAGCCTAACATCTCGACAGGCGAACACCGGGGAGCTGTTTTTT.

V is TRBV7-9 and J is TRBJ2-2; 8 nucleotides align to TRBD1. V trimming: 6 bases; J trimming: 6 bases; junction bases outside the gene matches: 3. This CDR3 has 13 residues. Per germline, CDR1 SEHNR and CDR2 FQNEAQ (reference sequence). CDR3 in amino acids: CASREQGAGELFF. As DNA, the CDR3 is TGTGCCAGCAGGGAACAGGGGGCCGGGGAGCTGTTTTTT.

V gene TRBV7-6 combines with J gene TRBJ2-1, with 11 bases that match TRBD2. This CDR3 is 16 amino acids long. CDR1 is SGHVS and CDR2 is FNYEAQ in the germline V gene. The V and J ends lost 1 base and 7 bases, in that order; junction bases with no gene match: 6. The CDR3 nucleotides read TGTGCCAGCAGCTTAGAGGTAGCGGGAGGGCCGAATGAGCAGTTCTTC. Translated: CASSLEVAGGPNEQFF.

The V gene is TRBV6-2 or TRBV6-3, the J gene TRBJ2-1, with D possibly being TRBD2 (6 bases). Trimming shortened V by 3 bases and J by 1 base, and 10 bases separated the two germline ends. The CDR3 has 15 residues. In germline, CDR1 is MNHEY, CDR2 SVGEGT. CDR3 sequence: CASSYPGLSYNEQFF. The CDR3 DNA sequence: TGTGCCAGCAGTTATCCGGGACTGTCCTACAATGAGCAGTTCTTC.

The chain couples TRBV19 to TRBJ1-5; 7 nucleotides match TRBD1. The V segment lost 7 bases and the J segment 1 base; nucleotides outside the gene matches: 4. CDR3 length: 14 residues. Looked up from germline, CDR1 is LNHDA and CDR2 is SQIVND (reference sequence). The CDR3 sequence: CASTGRGSNQPQHF. The CDR3 coding sequence is TGTGCCAGTACCGGCAGGGGGAGCAATCAGCCCCAGCATTTT.

The CDR3 region is CASSPGGVSYEQYF. DNA of the CDR3: TGTGCCAGTAGTCCCGGGGGGGTCTCCTACGAGCAGTACTTC. The V gene is TRBV19, the J gene TRBJ2-7; 8 bases agree with TRBD2. CDR1 and CDR2 from the germline V gene are LNHDA and SQIVND (reference sequence). The CDR3 consists of 14 residues. V was clipped by 5 bases and J by 0 bases; unmatched bases: 3.

This rearrangement joins TRBV9 to TRBJ2-7, with D possibly being TRBD1 (7 bases). Trimming pared 3 bases from V and 0 bases from J, leaving 13 bases between. The CDR3 extends over 15 amino acids. Germline CDR1 and CDR2: SGDLS and YYNGEE. The CDR3 nucleotides are TGTGCCAGCAGCGAAGGGCGGGACAGCTCCTACGAGCAGTACTTC. This translates into CASSEGRDSSYEQYF. The entire variable domain, with the rest obtained from reference TRBV9 and TRBJ2-7, is as follows: DSGVTQTPKHLITATGQRVTLRCSPRSGDLSVYWYQQSLDQGLQFLIQYYNGEERAKGNILERFSAQQFPDLHSELNLSSLELGDSALYFCASSEGRDSSYEQYFGPGTRLTVT.

J is TRBJ2-7 and V is TRBV7-9; D is possibly TRBD1 (6 bases). Between the trimmed V and J ends, which lost 1 base and 4 bases, there was a span of 11 bases. Germline loops: CDR1 SEHNR, CDR2 FQNEAQ (reference sequence). CDR3 length: 14 residues. The CDR3 DNA follows: TGTGCCAGCAGCTTAGAGGACAGAGGATACGAGCAGTACTTC. Residues: CASSLEDRGYEQYF.

This clone was recorded only once. V usage is TRBV19 and J usage is TRBJ2-7, with 10 bases aligning to TRBD1. In germline, CDR1 is LNHDA, CDR2 SQIVND (reference sequence). With 5 bases clipped from V and 6 bases from J, the junction kept 7 bases outside the gene matches. This CDR3 region has 14 residues. CDR3 DNA: TGTGCCAGTAGTGCCGGGACAGGGGTAGCCGAGCAGTACTTC. Translation: CASSAGTGVAEQYF. Based on the CDR3 plus reference TRBV19 and TRBJ2-7, the full variable domain is DGGITQSPKYLFRKEGQNVTLSCEQNLNHDAMYWYRQDPGQGLRLIYYSQIVNDFQKGDIAEGYSVSREKKESFPLTVTSAQKNPTAFYLCASSAGTGVAEQYFGPGTRLTVT.

V usage is TRBV23-1 and J usage is TRBJ2-1; 10 bases fit TRBD2. TRBV23-1 is designated an ORF whose function remains uncertain. Unmatched junction bases numbered 4, after V lost 0 bases and J lost 8 bases. The CDR3 has 15 amino acids. CDR3 in amino acids: CASSQSASGSHEQFF. In DNA form, the CDR3 reads TGCGCCAGCAGTCAATCAGCTAGCGGGAGCCATGAGCAGTTCTTC.

This clone was observed a few times. The rearrangement links TRBV19 to TRBJ2-1, with 10 bases identical to TRBD2. From germline, CDR1 is LNHDA and CDR2 SQIVND (reference sequence). The CDR3 has 14 residues. Trimming took 6 bases from V and 6 from J; bases not matched to a gene: 5. The CDR3 bases are TGTGCCAGTAGGGATACTAGCGGGGTCAATGAGCAGTTCTTC. Its translation: CASRDTSGVNEQFF.

The chain has TRBV7-2 and TRBJ2-5; a weak D match, TRBD1 (5 bases). V dropped 6 bases and J dropped 2 bases, with 13 bases sitting between them. The germline CDR1 and CDR2 sequences are SGHTA and FQGNSA. The CDR3 length is 14 residues. The CDR3: CASSLSGLQETQYF. The CDR3 DNA sequence: TGTGCCAGCAGTCTCTCAGGGTTGCAAGAGACCCAGTACTTC.

The chain joins TRBV9 to TRBJ2-5, with TRBD2 matching 12 bases. The CDR3 extends over 16 amino acids. Trimming cost V 3 bases and J 2 bases; bases outside gene matches: 5. Germline-derived CDR1 and CDR2 are SGDLS and YYNGEE. The CDR3, as DNA: TGTGCCAGCAGCGCGACTAGCGGGAGCAGACAAGAGACCCAGTACTTC. It is translated as CASSATSGSRQETQYF.

The chain has TRBV6-5 and TRBJ2-5, with D perhaps matching TRBD2 (5 bases). Germline V CDR1 and CDR2: MNHEY, SVGAGI. The CDR3 extends over 13 amino acids. The germline V and J ends were trimmed by 8 bases and 3 bases, with 13 bases remaining between them. CDR3 nucleotides: TGTGCCAGCGGAGGCCCGGGCAAAGAGACCCAGTACTTC. Its protein is CASGGPGKETQYF.

The CDR3 DNA follows: TGTGCCAGCAGCTCGGACAGGCGCTATGGCTACACCTTC. It yields the protein CASSSDRRYGYTF. This chain uses TRBV7-9 with TRBJ1-2, with 7 bases fitting TRBD1. V shed 4 bases, J shed 4 bases, and the junction held 3 bases outside the gene matches. This CDR3 comprises 13 residues. Germline lookup yields CDR1 SEHNR and CDR2 FQNEAQ (reference sequence).

This chain uses TRBV30 with TRBJ1-5; weak D call: TRBD1 (6 bases). This CDR3 is 13 amino acids long. V was shortened by 5 bases and J by 3 bases, with 11 bases between the two germline ends. Germline-derived CDR1 and CDR2 are GTSNPN and SVGIG (reference sequence). This chain's CDR3 is CAWGGQFNQPQHF. CDR3 sequence (DNA): TGTGCCTGGGGGGGACAATTCAATCAGCCCCAGCATTTT.

CDR3 nucleotides: TGCGCCAGCAGCCACCGGACAGGGAAGGACTATGGCTACACCTTC. This gives the protein CASSHRTGKDYGYTF. The chain combines TRBV4-1 with TRBJ1-2; TRBD1 aligns across 8 bases. CDR3 length equals 15 residues. V shed 3 bases and J 3 bases; nucleotides not matched to a gene: 6. Per the germline V gene, CDR1 is MGHRA and CDR2 is YSYEKL.

The CDR3 bases are TGTGCCAGCAGTCCACGAGGCGGGAGCACAGATACGCAGTATTTT. Protein: CASSPRGGSTDTQYF. The V call is TRBV7-9, the J call TRBJ2-3, with D tentatively TRBD2 (5 bases). The CDR3 length is 15 residues. V dropped 6 bases and J dropped 0 bases, with 13 bases sitting between them. In germline, CDR1 is SEHNR, CDR2 FQNEAQ (reference sequence). Together with reference TRBV7-9 and TRBJ2-3, the CDR3 gives the full variable domain: DTGVSQNPRHKITKRGQNVTFRCDPISEHNRLYWYRQTLGQGPEFLTYFQNEAQLEKSRLLSDRFSAERPKGSFSTLEIQRTEQGDSAMYLCASSPRGGSTDTQYFGPGTRLTVL.

The chain has TRBV3-1 (or the pseudogene TRBV3-2) and TRBJ1-3, with a tentative D call TRBD1 (5 bases). The CDR3 sequence is 14 residues long. V gave up 4 bases and J gave up 0 bases, with 7 bases separating them. CDR1 is LGHDT, CDR2 YNNKEL, per germline (reference sequence). The CDR3 DNA follows: TGTGCCAGCAGCCCGACAGACTCTGGAAACACCATATATTTT. This translates into CASSPTDSGNTIYF.

This clone appeared a few times. CDR3 bases: TGTGCCAGCAGTGAAGTGGTATCCAGGGCAATCACCGGGGAGCTGTTTTTT. It specifies CASSEVVSRAITGELFF. V gene TRBV6-1 combines with J gene TRBJ2-2; D may be TRBD1 (5 bases). Germline V CDR1 and CDR2: MNHNS, SASEGT. The V end was cut by 1 base, the J end by 4 bases, with 16 bases between. The CDR3 is 17 amino acids.

The J gene is TRBJ1-4, the V gene TRBV10-3; D is perhaps TRBD1 (6 bases). This CDR3 spans 17 amino acids. V was clipped by 3 bases and J by 3 bases, with 17 bases between them. The germline V gene encodes CDR1 ENHRY and CDR2 SYGVKD. The CDR3 is CAISDWGTTDSNEKLFF. Here the CDR3 DNA reads TGTGCCATCAGTGACTGGGGGACAACTGACTCTAATGAAAAACTGTTTTTT.

The genes are TRBV5-1 and TRBJ2-3; 9 bases are a match to TRBD2. Germline CDR1 is SGHRS and CDR2 is YFSETQ. The V gene end was trimmed by 0 bases and the J gene end by 2 bases; junction bases not matched to a gene: 7. This CDR3 region has 17 residues. The CDR3 nucleotides are TGCGCCAGCAGCTTGGCTCCCGGGACTAGCTACACAGATACGCAGTATTTT. Its protein product is CASSLAPGTSYTDTQYF.

This clone appeared a single time. The same CDR3 is also encoded by other DNA sequences in this sample. V gene TRBV12-3 or TRBV12-4 combines with J gene TRBJ2-1; D ambiguous. Trimming shortened V by 2 bases and J by 9 bases, and 5 bases separated the two germline ends. This CDR3 spans 11 amino acids. The CDR3 reads CASSLSGEQFF. The CDR3 DNA follows: TGTGCCAGCAGTTTATCCGGTGAGCAGTTCTTC.

This chain joins TRBV6-5 and TRBJ2-3; 8 bases fit TRBD1. Germline CDR1 and CDR2: MNHEY and SVGAGI. V lost 2 bases, J lost 4 bases, and 2 bases stayed unmatched. The CDR3 runs to 14 residues. The CDR3 DNA follows: TGTGCCAGCAGTTACCGGGACAGGTCAGATACGCAGTATTTT. Translated: CASSYRDRSDTQYF.